The 28 T cell receptor beta chains given below trace back to one sample, sequenced in a study of OX40 agonist ivuxolimab in advanced cancers. Method: immunoSEQ multiplex PCR; TCRdb's copy keeps in-frame clones and lacks some. The sample has about 52,000 clones, less than 90% seen once. Sequenced material: CD4+ or CD8+ T cells sorted from blood, taken in a trial of the OX40 agonist ivuxolimab. Receptor source: an adult with an advanced solid tumor such as melanoma, head and neck, liver or kidney cancer.

A few counts support this clone. This sequence joins TRBV6-1 and TRBJ2-3, with TRBD2 matching 9 bases. The CDR3 has 15 amino acids. Germline V gene data show CDR1 as MNHNS and CDR2 as SASEGT. Trimming at V came to 1 base and at J to 2 bases, leaving 1 base not matched to a gene. The CDR3 is CASSEGGGATDTQYF. Here the CDR3 DNA reads TGTGCCAGCAGTGAAGGCGGGGGGGCCACAGATACGCAGTATTTT.

CDR3 sequence reads: CASSLGFSGNTIYF. CDR3 sequence (DNA): TGTGCCAGCAGCTTGGGCTTCTCTGGAAACACCATATATTTT. The rearrangement joins TRBV5-6 to TRBJ1-3; no clear D. CDR3 size: 14 residues. V lost 0 bases and J lost 0, with 4 bases in between. CDR1 SGHDT and CDR2 YYEEEE come from the germline V gene.

V and J are TRBV5-1 and TRBJ2-5; 7 nucleotides align to TRBD1. Trimming at V came to 5 bases and at J to 3 bases, leaving 4 bases not matched to a gene. This CDR3 has 13 amino acids. CDR1 is SGHRS and CDR2 is YFSETQ in the germline V gene. The CDR3 region is CASRGQSEETQYF. CDR3 sequence (DNA): TGCGCCAGCAGGGGACAGTCCGAAGAGACCCAGTACTTC.

This chain links TRBV5-1 with TRBJ1-2; weak D call: TRBD1 (6 bases). The ends were cut back, 3 bases at V and 2 bases at J, with 23 bases in the middle. The CDR3 totals 18 residues. From germline, CDR1 is SGHRS and CDR2 YFSETQ. The CDR3 is CASSSVPRTARSNYGYTF. CDR3 in DNA: TGCGCCAGCAGCTCAGTACCCCGGACAGCCCGGTCGAACTATGGCTACACCTTC.

Comments on this clone: The sample contains more than one DNA sequence encoding this CDR3. The chain combines TRBV5-1 with TRBJ1-1; D unresolved. V lost 0 bases and J lost 5, with 2 bases in between. CDR3 length: 11 amino acids. The germline gives CDR1 SGHRS, CDR2 YFSETQ. Here the CDR3 DNA reads TGCGCCAGCAGCTTGGGGACTGAAGCTTTCTTT. This gives the protein CASSLGTEAFF. Full variable domain (outside the CDR3, taken from reference TRBV5-1 and TRBJ1-1): KAGVTQTPRYLIKTRGQQVTLSCSPISGHRSVSWYQQTPGQGLQFLFEYFSETQRNKGNFPGRFSGRQFSNSRSEMNVSTLELGDSALYLCASSLGTEAFFGQGTRLTVV.

The chain carries TRBV4-1 and TRBJ1-2; no reliable D call. Germline loops: CDR1 MGHRA, CDR2 YSYEKL. The CDR3 spans 14 residues. With 0 bases removed from V and 7 bases from J, the gap between germline ends came to 12 bases. The CDR3 DNA reads TGCGCCAGCAGCCAAGACAAGGGAATATTTGGCTACACCTTC. Encoded protein: CASSQDKGIFGYTF.

This clone was seen just once. The chain links TRBV5-4 to TRBJ1-4, with 9 nucleotides matching TRBD1. V trimming: 1 base; J trimming: 8 bases; junction bases outside the gene matches: 12. This CDR3 is built from 17 residues. The germline V gene encodes CDR1 SGHNT and CDR2 YYREEE (reference sequence). CDR3 nucleotides: TGTGCCAGCAGCTTGTTCCCTCTACAGGGGGCGGAGGAAAAACTGTTTTTT. It is translated as CASSLFPLQGAEEKLFF.

The V gene is TRBV4-1, the J gene TRBJ1-4; weak D call: TRBD1 (6 bases). Germline V gene sequence: CDR1 MGHRA, CDR2 YSYEKL. V was pared by 1 base and J by 4 bases, with 10 bases between. This CDR3 is 15 amino acids long. This chain's CDR3 is CASSQGGGGNEKLFF. Here the CDR3 DNA reads TGCGCCAGCAGCCAAGGAGGGGGGGGTAATGAAAAACTGTTTTTT.

The gene calls are TRBV6-5 and TRBJ2-3; TRBD1 or TRBD2 may be the D gene (5 bases each). Trimming pared 7 bases from V and 6 bases from J, leaving 20 bases between. CDR1 MNHEY and CDR2 SVGAGI come from the germline V gene. The CDR3 loop spans 15 amino acids. The CDR3 reads CASKLPGTYPDTQYF. In DNA, the CDR3 is TGTGCCAGCAAGCTTCCTGGGACGTATCCTGATACGCAGTATTTT.

This clone was picked up one time. V gene TRBV5-6 combines with J gene TRBJ2-7, with a weak D call TRBD1 (6 bases). The CDR3 contains 14 residues. Trimming left V 4 bases short and J 3 bases short, with 14 bases between. Per the germline V gene, CDR1 is SGHDT and CDR2 is YYEEEE. The CDR3 loop is CASSTAGDLYEQYF. For the CDR3, the DNA is TGTGCCAGCAGCACAGCAGGGGACCTCTACGAGCAGTACTTC.

The rearrangement links TRBV5-6 to TRBJ2-2, with a tentative D call TRBD1 (5 bases). The germline V gene encodes CDR1 SGHDT and CDR2 YYEEEE. V was shortened by 4 bases and J by 6 bases, with 19 bases between the two germline ends. The length of the CDR3 is 16 residues. The CDR3 DNA reads TGTGCCAGCAGCGTATTGACAGCTGGGCGACCCGGGGAGCTGTTTTTT. It codes for CASSVLTAGRPGELFF.

The V gene is TRBV6-5, the J gene TRBJ1-2; 11 bases fit TRBD1. Trimming cost V 4 bases and J 5 bases; bases outside gene matches: 6. The CDR3 covers 15 residues. Germline V gene data show CDR1 as MNHEY and CDR2 as SVGAGI. Here the CDR3 reads CASSSGTGGSYGYTF. CDR3 DNA sequence: TGTGCCAGCAGTTCCGGGACAGGGGGATCTTATGGCTACACCTTC.

This chain links TRBV13 with TRBJ2-7; 7 nucleotides align to TRBD2. Germline V CDR1 and CDR2: PRHDT, FYEKMQ (reference sequence). The CDR3 extends over 12 amino acids. V was pared by 1 base and J by 6 bases, with 0 bases of the junction left unmatched. DNA for the CDR3: TGTGCCAGCAGCTTAGAGCGGGGCGAGCAGTACTTC. Translated, it gives CASSLERGEQYF.

This clone was counted between two and nine times. V usage is TRBV6-5 and J usage is TRBJ1-2; possibly TRBD1 for D (5 bases). The V end was cut by 0 bases, the J end by 4 bases, with 9 bases between. Germline loops: CDR1 MNHEY, CDR2 SVGAGI. CDR3 length: 14 residues. CDR3 DNA sequence: TGTGCCAGCAGTTACTCGGGGGGGGTCTATGGCTACACCTTC. It codes for CASSYSGGVYGYTF.

V usage is TRBV4-3 and J usage is TRBJ2-2; D gene unclear. The germline V gene has CDR1 LGHNA and CDR2 YSLEER. The CDR3 is 14 amino acids. The V end was cut by 1 base, the J end by 6 bases, with 9 bases between. CDR3 in amino acids: CASSQGVAAGELFF. The CDR3 coding sequence is TGCGCCAGCAGCCAAGGGGTTGCGGCCGGGGAGCTGTTTTTT.

This rearrangement joins TRBV27 to TRBJ1-1; D gene uncertain. The CDR3 consists of 11 residues. Trimming left V 10 bases short and J 6 bases short, with 12 bases between. CDR1 MNHEY and CDR2 SMNVEV come from the germline V gene (reference sequence). CDR3 residues: CATKNLAEAFF. The CDR3 bases are TGTGCCACGAAAAATCTAGCTGAAGCTTTCTTT.

This clone was observed a single time. The chain carries TRBV6-5 and TRBJ2-7; D gene ambiguous. This CDR3 is 13 amino acids long. Deletions cut 5 bases from V and 5 bases from J, with 13 bases between. Per the germline V gene, CDR1 is MNHEY and CDR2 is SVGAGI. The chain's CDR3 is CASSPVPPHEQYF. CDR3 coding DNA: TGTGCCAGCAGTCCCGTTCCCCCCCACGAGCAGTACTTC.

The chain recombines TRBV6-1 with TRBJ2-3; possible D gene TRBD2, 6 bases. V was cut by 2 bases and J by 0 bases, with 15 bases left in between. The CDR3 runs 17 residues. In germline, CDR1 is MNHNS, CDR2 SASEGT. CDR3 in DNA: TGTGCCAGCAGTGAATGGAGGGGTCGATCTAGCACAGATACGCAGTATTTT. Its protein is CASSEWRGRSSTDTQYF.

The gene calls are TRBV5-6 and TRBJ2-7; 8 nucleotides align to TRBD1. Germline loops: CDR1 SGHDT, CDR2 YYEEEE. V was clipped by 3 bases and J by 3 bases; unmatched bases: 11. CDR3 length: 16 residues. The CDR3 loop is CASSSETGGRFYEQYF. The DNA for the CDR3 is TGTGCCAGCAGCTCCGAAACAGGGGGTCGTTTCTACGAGCAGTACTTC.

The CDR3 protein is CASSLRTGYPEAFF. CDR3 nucleotides: TGCGCCAGCAGCTTGAGGACAGGGTACCCTGAAGCTTTCTTT. The rearrangement uses TRBV5-1 and TRBJ1-1; 8 bases align to TRBD1. The CDR3 loop spans 14 amino acids. Germline values: CDR1 SGHRS, CDR2 YFSETQ. V gave up 1 base and J gave up 6 bases; unmatched junction bases: 5. Looking up the rest from reference TRBV5-1 and TRBJ1-1 gives the full variable domain: KAGVTQTPRYLIKTRGQQVTLSCSPISGHRSVSWYQQTPGQGLQFLFEYFSETQRNKGNFPGRFSGRQFSNSRSEMNVSTLELGDSALYLCASSLRTGYPEAFFGQGTRLTVV.

This clone was recorded once. The chain employs TRBV29-1 and TRBJ1-1, with D hard to call. Deletions cut 4 bases from V and 5 bases from J, with 11 bases between. CDR3 length equals 12 residues. Germline values: CDR1 SQVTM, CDR2 ANQGSEA. The CDR3 DNA follows: TGCAGCGTTGTGGCCCTACGGACTGAAGCTTTCTTT. It codes for CSVVALRTEAFF.

This chain joins TRBV7-2 and TRBJ2-1; no clear D. The V end lost 5 bases, the J end lost 10 bases, and 15 bases lay between the germline ends. The germline CDR1 and CDR2 sequences are SGHTA and FQGNSA. The CDR3 has 13 amino acids. CDR3 nucleotide sequence: TGTGCCAGCAGCCCCTCGAATCCTGGGGAGCAGTTCTTC. Its translation: CASSPSNPGEQFF.

J is TRBJ2-5 and V is TRBV5-1; possible D gene TRBD1, 6 bases. The germline V gene has CDR1 SGHRS and CDR2 YFSETQ. Trimming pared 4 bases from V and 3 bases from J, leaving 13 bases between. The CDR3 length is 14 residues. CDR3 in DNA: TGCGCCAGCAGCGCACAGGGAGAGGAAGAGACCCAGTACTTC. It specifies CASSAQGEEETQYF.

The chain is built from TRBV13 and TRBJ1-1, with a tentative D call TRBD1 (6 bases). Germline values: CDR1 PRHDT, CDR2 FYEKMQ (reference sequence). Between the trimmed V and J ends, which lost 4 bases and 1 base, there was a span of 13 bases. This CDR3 spans 15 amino acids. CDR3 sequence: CASSSQGSGNTEAFF. The CDR3, as DNA: TGTGCCAGCAGCTCGCAGGGGTCGGGGAACACTGAAGCTTTCTTT.

The chain has TRBV27 and TRBJ2-7; 7 nucleotides match TRBD1. V lost 3 bases and J lost 3; bases outside the gene matches: 2. The CDR3 extends over 13 amino acids. Germline V gene lookup returns CDR1 MNHEY and CDR2 SMNVEV (reference sequence). CDR3 protein: CASSLGQLYEQYF. For the CDR3, the DNA is TGTGCCAGCAGTTTGGGACAGCTCTACGAGCAGTACTTC.

V and J are TRBV7-9 and TRBJ2-7; D may be TRBD1 or TRBD2 (5 bases each). The CDR3 contains 16 residues. Trimming removed 2 bases at V and 6 bases at J, with 20 bases between. The germline gives CDR1 SEHNR, CDR2 FQNEAQ (reference sequence). The CDR3 sequence: CASSLTTGPSRGEQYF. CDR3 DNA: TGTGCCAGCAGCTTAACGACGGGACCCTCGAGGGGCGAGCAGTACTTC.

The chain links TRBV4-1 to TRBJ1-4; 8 bases line up with TRBD1. The V and J ends lost 1 base and 8 bases, in that order; junction bases with no gene match: 18. The germline V gene encodes CDR1 MGHRA and CDR2 YSYEKL. The CDR3 consists of 19 residues. CDR3 nucleotides: TGCGCCAGCAGCCAAGGACCGGGACAGGACGTAATGTGGGGCGAAAAACTGTTTTTT. Translated: CASSQGPGQDVMWGEKLFF.

Of note for this clone: The junction departs from the called germline gene at one end, perhaps through a read error. The J gene is TRBJ2-5, the V gene TRBV7-7, with D possibly TRBD2 on 6 matching bases. Per the germline V gene, CDR1 is SSHAT and CDR2 is FNYEAQ (reference sequence). The CDR3 extends over 14 amino acids. CDR3: CASSFGGVGETQYF. The CDR3, as DNA: TGTGCTAGCAGCTTTGGCGGGGTCGGGGAGACCCAGTACTTC.